Sequencing of this T cell receptor beta chain was carried out in a study of T cells in tuberculosis. Study in general: This South African cohort compared adolescents with or without latent tuberculosis against adults with active tuberculosis.

Trimming took off 3 bases at V and 3 bases at J, with 14 bases between the two ends. This CDR3 comprises 15 residues. Germline values: CDR1 SNHLY, CDR2 FYNNEI. For this clone: Its cognate antigen is unknown.

Study outcomes and limitations: Samples were chosen by availability of cryopreserved specimens.

Adolescents were screened for latent TB by skin test and IGRA. Using immunoSEQ multiplex PCR, the repertoire was profiled, and TCRdb retains in-frame clones only, with some absent. The sample yields tens of thousands of clones, around 96% seen once. Sequenced material: PBMCs. The chain joins TRBV2 to TRBJ1-2, with D possibly matching TRBD1 (6 bases). The origin of this receptor is a donor aged 10 to 29 with latent tuberculosis or without tuberculosis infection. CDR3 nucleotide sequence: TGTGCCAGCAGTGAGGGAGGAGGGGGGGACTATGGCTACACCTTC. This gives the protein CASSEGGGGDYGYTF.